This entry is about one T cell receptor beta chain. The antigen is unknown. Relative to the germline gene, one junction end is altered; a read error may explain this. These data belong to a study of glioma-infiltrating T cells. Broader study findings: Only very few CDR3 sequences appeared in both tissue and blood. Gliomas, especially low-grade, showed above-expected tissue-blood divergence; non-neoplastic patients showed below.

The iRepertoire nested amplicon-rescue multiplex PCR amplified TCR alpha and beta CDR3s from RNA. Input was roughly 100-450 ng of tissue mRNA or PBMC total RNA. TCRdb re-derived calls from the multiplex PCR reads in MiXCR, one entry per CDR3 protein. The top ten clones hold over 4% of a sample with under 200,000 distinct CDR3 sequences, approximately 40% of them seen once. Material: glioma tissue, nonneoplastic brain tissue, or PBMCs (not recorded which). The clonotype comes from a human donor with low-grade glioma or glioblastoma, undergoing nonglioma brain surgery, or in good health (not recorded which).

For the CDR3, the DNA is TGTGCCAGTCAGGGTTACCAAGAGACCGAGTACTTC. This codes for CASQGYQETEYF. This chain links TRBV2 with TRBJ2-5; D perhaps matches TRBD1 (5 bases). Germline assignment: CDR1 SNHLY and CDR2 FYNNEI. This CDR3 is 12 amino acids long.